The 32 T cell receptor beta chains in this list originate from one sample, sequenced in a study of CD8+CD57+ T cells in acquired aplastic anemia. Patients who underwent sequencing had shown CD8+CD57+ cell expansion by flow cytometry. TCR beta VDJ and CDR3 profiles were obtained from a genomic DNA template. One entry per CDR3 protein results from TCRdb running MiXCR on the reads. The table shows roughly 260,000 distinct CDR3 sequences, with 40% to 50% occurring only once. Sequencing used sorted CD4+, CD8+, or CD8+CD57+ T cells (not recorded which) from PBMCs. These TCRs come from a human donor with aplastic anemia.

This clonotype appeared many times. The V and J genes are TRBV20-1 and TRBJ2-3; tentative D call: TRBD1 (5 bases). The CDR3 consists of 17 residues. Trimming left V 1 base short and J 10 bases short, with 27 bases between. The germline V gene encodes CDR1 DFQATT and CDR2 SNEGSKA (reference sequence). DNA of the CDR3: TGCAGTGCTAGAGGCAATTCCCCAAAACTACGGTTAGGGGCGCAGTATTTT. This gives the protein CSARGNSPKLRLGAQYF.

The V call is TRBV7-8, the J call TRBJ1-5; D perhaps matches TRBD1 (5 bases). The CDR3 loop spans 14 amino acids. Germline V gene lookup returns CDR1 SGHVS and CDR2 FQNEAQ. V lost 5 bases to trimming and J lost 2 bases, with 10 bases between them. Here the CDR3 DNA reads TGTGCCAGCAGCCCGAGGGGTCGCAATCAGCCCCAGCATTTT. Translated, it gives CASSPRGRNQPQHF.

This clonotype was picked up many times. The chain combines TRBV7-2 with TRBJ2-2; D is possibly TRBD1 (6 bases). The CDR3 extends over 15 amino acids. The germline V gene encodes CDR1 SGHTA and CDR2 FQGNSA. Trimming removed 7 bases at V and 4 bases at J, with 16 bases between. CDR3 DNA sequence: TGTGCCAGCACCCCACAGGGACGGGGCACCGGGGAGCTGTTTTTT. Its translation: CASTPQGRGTGELFF.

The chain combines TRBV12-3 or TRBV12-4 with TRBJ2-1; no firm D call. This CDR3 has 12 amino acids. Trimming cost V 3 bases and J 8 bases, with 8 bases left between them. Written as DNA, the CDR3 is TGTGCCAGCAGTTTTCTTATACATGAGCAGTTCTTC. Translating it yields CASSFLIHEQFF.

This chain uses TRBV6-6 with TRBJ2-7; TRBD1 matches 7 bases. V lost 8 bases and J lost 5; bases outside the gene matches: 9. CDR1 and CDR2 (germline): MNHNY, SVGAGI (reference sequence). This CDR3 region has 13 residues. CDR3 region: CASSQGPDHEQYF. The CDR3 nucleotides are TGTGCCAGCTCACAGGGGCCCGACCACGAGCAGTACTTC.

This clonotype showed up just once. The chain employs TRBV6-5 and TRBJ1-2, with TRBD1 matching 7 bases. Germline V gene sequence: CDR1 MNHEY, CDR2 SVGAGI. J lost 10 bases, V lost 2 bases, and 7 bases had no gene match. The CDR3 has 13 amino acids. DNA of the CDR3: TGTGCCAGCAGTTACGGGACAGCTACTGTCTACACCTTC. The encoded protein is CASSYGTATVYTF.

This clonotype was recorded a few times. The chain is built from TRBV30 and TRBJ1-1; D possibly corresponds to TRBD1 (5 bases). V was cut by 2 bases and J by 0 bases, with 10 bases left in between. There are 14 residues in the CDR3. Germline CDR1 reads GTSNPN; CDR2 reads SVGIG (reference sequence). The CDR3 DNA reads TGTGCCTGGAGTCCGGGACGTCTGAACACTGAAGCTTTCTTT. Encoded protein: CAWSPGRLNTEAFF. Based on the CDR3 plus reference TRBV30 and TRBJ1-1, the full variable domain is SQTIHQWPATLVQPVGSPLSLECTVEGTSNPNLYWYRQAAGRGLQLLFYSVGIGQISSEVPQNLSASRPQDRQFILSSKKLLLSDSGFYLCAWSPGRLNTEAFFGQGTRLTVV.

In this sample, this clonotype turned up many times. The chain employs TRBV24-1 and TRBJ1-6, with D possibly being TRBD1 (6 bases). V lost 4 bases to trimming and J lost 13 bases, with 19 bases between them. CDR3 size: 15 residues. Germline loops: CDR1 KGHDR, CDR2 SFDVKD. CDR3: CATSDSQGPRLPLHF. CDR3 in DNA: TGTGCCACCAGTGACTCACAGGGCCCGAGATTGCCCCTCCACTTT.

This clonotype was seen once. The CDR3 region has the DNA TGTGCCAGCATCGGCGGTGACCCTGAAGCTTTCTTT. Translated: CASIGGDPEAFF. The J gene is TRBJ1-1, the V gene TRBV7-8; no definite D call. Germline assignment: CDR1 SGHVS and CDR2 FQNEAQ. V lost 7 bases and J 6 bases, leaving 12 bases between the germline ends. The CDR3 spans 12 residues.

The chain combines TRBV7-2 with TRBJ2-7; 13 nucleotides agree with TRBD2. In germline, CDR1 is SGHTA, CDR2 FQGNSA. V was pared by 5 bases and J by 6 bases, with 4 bases of the junction left unmatched. The CDR3 has 14 residues. The CDR3 nucleotides read TGTGCCAGCAGCACTAGCGGGGGGGACGGCGAGCAGTACTTC. Translated, it gives CASSTSGGDGEQYF.

This clonotype was observed at least ten times. DNA of the CDR3: TGCGCCAGCAGCGCTCATACAGGGGGCGCGACCGGGGAGCTGTTTTTT. Residues: CASSAHTGGATGELFF. The chain uses TRBV5-1 and TRBJ2-2; 9 bases map to TRBD1. This CDR3 comprises 16 residues. V was pared by 4 bases and J by 5 bases, with 9 bases of the junction left unmatched. CDR1 is SGHRS, CDR2 YFSETQ, per germline. The full variable domain, with the rest looked up from reference TRBV5-1 and TRBJ2-2, is KAGVTQTPRYLIKTRGQQVTLSCSPISGHRSVSWYQQTPGQGLQFLFEYFSETQRNKGNFPGRFSGRQFSNSRSEMNVSTLELGDSALYLCASSAHTGGATGELFFGEGSRLTVL.

This clonotype has a count of ten or more. This rearrangement joins TRBV10-3 to TRBJ2-7; D remains ambiguous. Germline values: CDR1 ENHRY, CDR2 SYGVKD. The CDR3 consists of 12 residues. V dropped 6 bases and J dropped 3 bases, with 9 bases sitting between them. In DNA, the CDR3 is TGTGCCATCAGCCTTGACGGCTACGAGCAGTACTTC. As protein: CAISLDGYEQYF.

This clonotype was observed once. The V gene is TRBV25-1, the J gene TRBJ1-1, with a possible D match to TRBD1 (6 bases). V lost 6 bases to trimming and J lost 3 bases, with 20 bases between them. The CDR3 loop spans 16 amino acids. Germline-derived CDR1 and CDR2 are MGHDK and SYGVNS. The CDR3 sequence: CASRGLDSERYTEAFF. CDR3 DNA: TGTGCCAGCAGGGGGCTGGACAGCGAAAGATACACTGAAGCTTTCTTT.

This chain links TRBV25-1 with TRBJ2-6, with D possibly being TRBD1 (5 bases). Germline CDR1 MGHDK, CDR2 SYGVNS. The CDR3 sequence is 15 residues long. V was clipped by 7 bases and J by 4 bases, with 14 bases between them. In DNA form, the CDR3 reads TGTGCCAGCACAGGCAGGGTGGCCGGGGCCAACGTCCTGACTTTC. It codes for CASTGRVAGANVLTF.

The V and J genes are TRBV7-8 and TRBJ2-7; 9 bases line up with TRBD1. The CDR3 totals 15 residues. Germline-derived CDR1 and CDR2 are SGHVS and FQNEAQ. V lost 1 base to trimming and J lost 0 bases; unmatched junction nucleotides: 1. CDR3 sequence: CASSLGDRVSYEQYF. In DNA form, the CDR3 reads TGTGCCAGCAGCTTAGGGGACAGGGTCTCCTACGAGCAGTACTTC.

The V gene is TRBV20-1, the J gene TRBJ2-7; D gene uncertain. The germline V gene encodes CDR1 DFQATT and CDR2 SNEGSKA (reference sequence). Trimming shortened V by 3 bases and J by 6 bases, and 9 bases separated the two germline ends. The CDR3 totals 11 residues. The CDR3 loop is CSASSLTEQYF. The CDR3 nucleotides are TGCAGTGCTAGTTCATTAACCGAGCAGTACTTC.

Comment on this clonotype: This may arise from a read error, as a much more abundant clone is one base away. The chain carries TRBV20-1 and TRBJ2-7; 9 nucleotides line up with TRBD2. Germline V CDR1 and CDR2: DFQATT, SNEGSKA (reference sequence). CDR3 length: 19 amino acids. The V segment lost 0 bases and the J segment 4 bases; nucleotides outside the gene matches: 19. The CDR3 sequence: CSARDQFSSGTNSRYEQYF. CDR3 sequence (DNA): TGCAGTGCTAGAGATCAGTTTTCTAGCGGGACGAATTCGCGTTACGAGCAGTACTTC.

The chain carries TRBV6-6 and TRBJ2-2, with 10 positions matching TRBD1. J lost 5 bases, V lost 3 bases, and 3 bases had no gene match. The germline CDR1 and CDR2 sequences are MNHNY and SVGAGI (reference sequence). There are 15 residues in the CDR3. Here the CDR3 reads CASSYGTGETGELFF. CDR3 nucleotide sequence: TGTGCCAGCAGTTATGGGACAGGGGAGACCGGGGAGCTGTTTTTT.

The chain is built from TRBV19 and TRBJ1-1, with a tentative D call TRBD1 (5 bases). Trimming stripped 6 bases from V and 3 bases from J, with 8 bases between. The CDR3 is 12 residues long. Germline V gives CDR1 LNHDA, CDR2 SQIVND (reference sequence). CDR3 sequence reads: CASSGGDTEAFF. CDR3 nucleotide sequence: TGTGCCAGTAGCGGGGGTGACACTGAAGCTTTCTTT.

Many counts were recorded for this clonotype. The chain is built from TRBV7-9 and TRBJ2-1; 8 bases fit TRBD2. In germline, CDR1 is SEHNR, CDR2 FQNEAQ (reference sequence). The CDR3 length is 9 residues. J was trimmed by 10 bases and V by 10 bases; bases with no gene match: 0. CDR3 protein: CATGGEQFF. CDR3 sequence (DNA): TGTGCCACGGGGGGGGAGCAGTTCTTC.

There are many counts of this clonotype. V and J are TRBV6-4 and TRBJ2-7; 12 bases agree with TRBD2. Looked up from germline, CDR1 is MRHNA and CDR2 is SNTAGT. This CDR3 has 15 amino acids. The V gene end was trimmed by 5 bases and the J gene end by 5 bases; junction bases not matched to a gene: 7. CDR3 in DNA: TGTGCCAGCAGTATGACTAGCGGGAGCAGCAACGAGCAGTACTTC. Translated: CASSMTSGSSNEQYF.

Notes on this clonotype: A read error may explain this, as a much larger clone is one base away. The V call is TRBV4-2, the J call TRBJ1-1, with D maybe TRBD1 (6 bases). Germline values: CDR1 LGHNA, CDR2 YNFKEQ. V was shortened by 1 base and J by 6 bases, with 15 bases between the two germline ends. This CDR3 region has 15 residues. CDR3 sequence reads: CASSQGSGGLAEAFF. The CDR3 DNA sequence: TGTGCCAGCAGCCAAGGTTCGGGGGGCCTGGCTGAAGCTTTCTTT.

This clonotype appeared a few times. This chain links TRBV24-1 with TRBJ2-1; TRBD1 is a possible D gene (6 bases). The V and J ends lost 1 base and 8 bases respectively, with 23 bases between them. Germline CDR1 and CDR2: KGHDR and SFDVKD. This CDR3 spans 18 amino acids. CDR3 DNA sequence: TGTGCCACCAGTGATTTAATGGGCAGGGGAACAATTGGTGATGAGCAGTTCTTC. It yields the protein CATSDLMGRGTIGDEQFF.

This clonotype appeared many times. V gene TRBV6-5 combines with J gene TRBJ1-1; D is unclear. The V gene lost 2 bases and the J gene lost 1 base, with 5 bases spanning the gap. There are 13 residues in the CDR3. Germline loops: CDR1 MNHEY, CDR2 SVGAGI. The CDR3 region is CASSYGENTEAFF. The CDR3, as DNA: TGTGCCAGCAGTTACGGTGAGAACACTGAAGCTTTCTTT.

This clonotype has only a few counts. This chain connects TRBV28 to TRBJ2-1; 8 nucleotides match TRBD2. The CDR3 covers 17 residues. Trimming removed 2 bases from V and 9 bases from J; junction bases left unmatched: 15. The germline V gene encodes CDR1 MDHEN and CDR2 SYDVKM. The CDR3 sequence is CASSLAMSPSGPGEQFF. The DNA for the CDR3 is TGTGCCAGCAGTTTAGCTATGAGCCCTAGCGGGCCGGGTGAGCAGTTCTTC.

This rearrangement joins TRBV7-8 to TRBJ2-7; 8 nucleotides align to TRBD1. CDR3 length equals 19 residues. J lost 4 bases, V lost 8 bases, and 25 bases had no gene match. Germline-derived CDR1 and CDR2 are SGHVS and FQNEAQ. CDR3 residues: CASSPAGAGGEAWPYEQYF. The DNA of the CDR3 is TGTGCCAGCTCACCAGCAGGCGCAGGGGGCGAAGCTTGGCCTTACGAGCAGTACTTC. Full variable domain (outside the CDR3, taken from reference TRBV7-8 and TRBJ2-7): GAGVSQSPRYKVAKRGQDVALRCDPISGHVSLFWYQQALGQGPEFLTYFQNEAQLDKSGLPSDRFFAERPEGSVSTLKIQRTQQEDSAVYLCASSPAGAGGEAWPYEQYFGPGTRLTVT.

This clonotype was observed once. The chain uses TRBV10-3 and TRBJ1-4, with a weak D call TRBD1 (5 bases). The germline gives CDR1 ENHRY, CDR2 SYGVKD. This CDR3 comprises 17 residues. V was shortened by 7 bases and J by 0 bases, with 18 bases between the two germline ends. The CDR3 reads CAITCSATDATNEKLFF. The CDR3 DNA reads as TGTGCCATCACTTGCAGCGCGACAGATGCAACTAATGAAAAACTGTTTTTT.

This clonotype occurred many times. The V and J genes are TRBV11-2 and TRBJ2-1; no reliable D call. CDR1 is SGHAT, CDR2 FQNNGV, per germline. The CDR3 sequence is 12 residues long. Trimming removed 5 bases at V and 6 bases at J, with 8 bases between. CDR3 amino acids: CASSQRFNEQFF. In DNA, the CDR3 is TGTGCCAGCAGCCAAAGGTTCAATGAGCAGTTCTTC.

The chain combines TRBV7-2 with TRBJ1-6; D gene unclear. V dropped 4 bases and J dropped 8 bases, with 9 bases sitting between them. Looked up from germline, CDR1 is SGHTA and CDR2 is FQGNSA. This CDR3 is built from 13 residues. The CDR3, as DNA: TGTGCCAGCAGCTCCTCCCCCGATTCACCCCTCCACTTT. It translates to CASSSSPDSPLHF.

The rearrangement uses TRBV29-1 and TRBJ1-2; D is possibly TRBD1 (6 bases). V lost 6 bases and J lost 0, with 17 bases in between. CDR1 and CDR2 (germline): SQVTM, ANQGSEA. This CDR3 contains 15 residues. CDR3 DNA sequence: TGCAGCGTACCAGAGACAGGCGCGACTAACTATGGCTACACCTTC. Protein product: CSVPETGATNYGYTF.

This clonotype was seen ten or more times. Here the CDR3 reads CASSEYPRVFGEQYF. CDR3 nucleotides: TGTGCCAGCAGTGAATACCCACGGGTGTTCGGCGAGCAGTACTTC. The chain joins TRBV6-1 to TRBJ2-7; the D is unclear. Germline lookup yields CDR1 MNHNS and CDR2 SASEGT. V lost 2 bases and J lost 6, with 17 bases in between. This CDR3 is 15 amino acids long.

The chain joins TRBV9 to TRBJ2-3; possibly TRBD1 or TRBD2 for D (5 bases each). The CDR3 is 13 residues long. Germline assignment: CDR1 SGDLS and CDR2 YYNGEE. With 3 bases removed from V and 5 bases from J, the gap between germline ends came to 10 bases. The chain's CDR3 is CASSASGRDTQYF. The CDR3 DNA is TGTGCCAGCAGCGCATCAGGGAGAGATACGCAGTATTTT. Looking up the rest from reference TRBV9 and TRBJ2-3 gives the full variable domain: DSGVTQTPKHLITATGQRVTLRCSPRSGDLSVYWYQQSLDQGLQFLIQYYNGEERAKGNILERFSAQQFPDLHSELNLSSLELGDSALYFCASSASGRDTQYFGPGTRLTVL.